Shown below are 10 T cell receptor beta chains from a single sample sequenced in a study of CD8 T cells in Susac syndrome. Random hexamers were used to reverse transcribe an amount of about 0.45 to 1 ug RNA. A single record per CDR3 protein comes from TCRdb applying MiXCR to the immunoSEQ multiplex PCR reads. The sample holds some 150,000 distinct CDR3 sequences, approximately 94% seen once. Sequenced: CD4+ T cells from PBMCs. Source of these receptors: a human donor in good health.

The chain joins TRBV20-1 to TRBJ1-2; D is uncertain. This CDR3 contains 12 residues. Germline V lookup: CDR1 DFQATT, CDR2 SNEGSKA (reference sequence). Trimming removed 6 bases from V and 1 base from J, with 9 bases in between. CDR3 nucleotides: TGCAGTGCCACCGATCTTAACTATGGCTACACCTTC. This encodes CSATDLNYGYTF.

The chain links TRBV6-1 to TRBJ1-2, with D possibly matching TRBD1 (6 bases). V gave up 5 bases and J gave up 4 bases, with 11 bases separating them. The CDR3 is 13 amino acids. The V gene's germline CDR1 is MNHNS and CDR2 SASEGT. The CDR3 region has the DNA TGTGCCAGCAGTATACAGGGAAGCTATGGCTACACCTTC. Translated: CASSIQGSYGYTF.

This clonotype was seen a single time. This chain links TRBV3-1 with TRBJ1-4; perhaps TRBD1 as D (5 bases). V lost 7 bases to trimming and J lost 4 bases, with 10 bases between them. The CDR3 has 13 residues. Germline CDR1 is LGHDT and CDR2 is YNNKEL (reference sequence). CDR3 in DNA: TGTGCCAGCAAGGGGACGGTTAATGAAAAACTGTTTTTT. Translating gives CASKGTVNEKLFF.

This clonotype was seen just once. V usage is TRBV15 and J usage is TRBJ2-7; TRBD1 agrees at 10 bases. CDR3 length: 16 residues. Per the germline V gene, CDR1 is LNHNV and CDR2 is YYDKDF (reference sequence). After removal of 2 bases from V and 5 bases from J, the junction contained 9 bases not matched to a gene. The CDR3 is CATSRQTGTGENEQYF. The CDR3 DNA reads as TGTGCCACCAGCAGACAGACCGGGACAGGGGAAAACGAGCAGTACTTC.

The chain joins TRBV20-1 to TRBJ1-3; D is undetermined. The V and J ends lost 1 base and 2 bases respectively, with 9 bases between them. There are 14 residues in the CDR3. The V gene's germline CDR1 is DFQATT and CDR2 SNEGSKA (reference sequence). The CDR3 here is CSARVGLTGNTIYF. The CDR3 DNA follows: TGCAGTGCTAGAGTCGGGCTAACTGGAAACACCATATATTTT.

The chain carries TRBV9 and TRBJ2-7, with TRBD2 matching over 7 bases. The J segment lost 5 bases and the V segment lost 9 bases, leaving 14 bases of the junction unmatched. CDR3 length: 14 residues. The germline gives CDR1 SGDLS, CDR2 YYNGEE. CDR3 sequence: CATSRGEMGHEQYF. DNA for the CDR3: TGTGCCACTTCCCGGGGGGAAATGGGCCACGAGCAGTACTTC. The whole variable domain, filled in from reference TRBV9 and TRBJ2-7, reads DSGVTQTPKHLITATGQRVTLRCSPRSGDLSVYWYQQSLDQGLQFLIQYYNGEERAKGNILERFSAQQFPDLHSELNLSSLELGDSALYFCATSRGEMGHEQYFGPGTRLTVT.

V and J are TRBV9 and TRBJ2-2, with a weak D call TRBD2 (5 bases). V was shortened by 0 bases and J by 7 bases, with 13 bases between the two germline ends. Germline CDR1 and CDR2: SGDLS and YYNGEE. The CDR3 has 15 amino acids. The chain's CDR3 is CASSVELGFGGELFF. CDR3 nucleotide sequence: TGTGCCAGCAGCGTAGAACTAGGGTTTGGCGGGGAGCTGTTTTTT.

This chain uses TRBV20-1 with TRBJ1-5; 7 bases match TRBD1. CDR3 length equals 12 residues. CDR1 DFQATT and CDR2 SNEGSKA come from the germline V gene (reference sequence). After removal of 5 bases from V and 6 bases from J, the junction contained 4 bases not matched to a gene. The CDR3 here is CSARQGTQPQHF. Written as DNA, the CDR3 is TGCAGTGCTCGACAGGGTACTCAGCCCCAGCATTTT.

This clonotype is a singleton in its sample. The V call is TRBV2, the J call TRBJ1-5; D uncertain. The germline V gene encodes CDR1 SNHLY and CDR2 FYNNEI. This CDR3 spans 13 amino acids. V was shortened by 6 bases and J by 11 bases, with 17 bases between the two germline ends. CDR3 in amino acids: CASSADTIFAQHF. The CDR3 bases are TGTGCCAGCAGCGCCGACACAATCTTCGCCCAGCATTTT.

The chain has TRBV12-3 or TRBV12-4 and TRBJ2-3; TRBD2 is a possible D gene (6 bases). The CDR3 sequence is 14 residues long. Trimming stripped 5 bases from V and 4 bases from J, with 13 bases between. CDR3 region: CASSPSGDADTQYF. The CDR3, as DNA: TGTGCCAGCAGTCCTTCGGGAGACGCAGATACGCAGTATTTT.